These T cell receptor beta chains were read from a single sample in a study of cytotoxic CD8 clonotypes in ibrutinib-treated CLL. The assay was immunoSEQ multiplex PCR, and TCRdb's table has in-frame clones only and misses some. The repertoire consists of 200,000 to 250,000 clones, with 60% to 75% occurring once and the leading ten covering about 16%. The specimen was PBMCs, collected after 24 months of ibrutinib treatment. The source of these receptors is a human donor with chronic lymphocytic leukemia. The CDR3 runs from the conserved cysteine through the conserved F or W. The order of the fields is V gene, J gene, D gene, clone size, CDR3 DNA, CDR3 protein. The D gene is left open where the match is weak. Not every row has a clone size; where given, it reads once, few, many or a size class.

v_gene: TRBV6-1; j_gene: TRBJ2-7; d_gene: TRBD2; abundance: -; CDR3nt: TGTGCCAGCAGTGTACGGGAGGGCTCCTACGAGCAGTACTTC; CDR3aa: CASSVREGSYEQYF
v_gene: TRBV6-5; j_gene: TRBJ2-7; d_gene: -; abundance: -; CDR3nt: TGTGCCAGCAGGGGGGGACACAACTACGAGCAGTACTTC; CDR3aa: CASRGGHNYEQYF
v_gene: TRBV30; j_gene: TRBJ2-7; d_gene: -; abundance: -; CDR3nt: TGTGCCTGGAGCCCGGGCTCCTACGAGCAGTACTTC; CDR3aa: CAWSPGSYEQYF
v_gene: TRBV25-1; j_gene: TRBJ1-5; d_gene: -; abundance: -; CDR3nt: TGTGCCAGCAGTGAATCTTCAGGGATAGACGGTCAGCCCCAGCATTTT; CDR3aa: CASSESSGIDGQPQHF
v_gene: TRBV5-1; j_gene: TRBJ1-1; d_gene: -; abundance: few; CDR3nt: TGCGCCAGCAGCTTGGGTGGTATGAACACTGAAGCTTTCTTT; CDR3aa: CASSLGGMNTEAFF
v_gene: TRBV29-1; j_gene: TRBJ1-2; d_gene: -; abundance: -; CDR3nt: TGCAGCGTTGAACCAAGGGGGGGGTTCACTAACTATGGCTACACCTTC; CDR3aa: CSVEPRGGFTNYGYTF
v_gene: TRBV9; j_gene: TRBJ2-7; d_gene: -; abundance: -; CDR3nt: TGTGCCAGCAGCACTCGGGACCCTTCCTACGAGCAGTACTTC; CDR3aa: CASSTRDPSYEQYF
v_gene: TRBV30; j_gene: TRBJ2-1; d_gene: TRBD1; abundance: -; CDR3nt: TGTGCCTGGAGTACGAACAGGGGCAATGAGCAGTTCTTC; CDR3aa: CAWSTNRGNEQFF
v_gene: TRBV29-1; j_gene: TRBJ1-2; d_gene: TRBD1; abundance: -; CDR3nt: TGCAGCACAAGACAGGGGCTCTTC; CDR3aa: CSTRQGLF
v_gene: TRBV9; j_gene: TRBJ2-7; d_gene: TRBD2; abundance: once; CDR3nt: TGTGCCAGCAGCGCCTCCGGGACTAGCGCTTACGAGCAGTACTTC; CDR3aa: CASSASGTSAYEQYF
v_gene: TRBV28; j_gene: TRBJ2-7; d_gene: TRBD2; abundance: -; CDR3nt: TGTGCCAGCAGCCGTAATCCGGGACTAGCGGGAGGGCCTTCCTACGAGCAGTACTTC; CDR3aa: CASSRNPGLAGGPSYEQYF
v_gene: TRBV19; j_gene: TRBJ2-5; d_gene: -; abundance: -; CDR3nt: TGTGCCAGTAGTAGCGGGACCCAAGAGACCCAGTACTTC; CDR3aa: CASSSGTQETQYF
v_gene: TRBV11-2; j_gene: TRBJ2-3; d_gene: TRBD2; abundance: once; CDR3nt: TGTGCCAGCAGCCTAACGGGAGGGGAGACAGATACGCAGTATTTT; CDR3aa: CASSLTGGETDTQYF
v_gene: TRBV28; j_gene: TRBJ2-5; d_gene: -; abundance: -; CDR3nt: TGTGCCAGCAGTCCAACAAAGCGGCCGACCCAGTACTTC; CDR3aa: CASSPTKRPTQYF
v_gene: TRBV9; j_gene: TRBJ2-5; d_gene: -; abundance: -; CDR3nt: TGTGCCAGCAGCGTAGAGCTAGGTCGGCAGTACTTC; CDR3aa: CASSVELGRQYF
v_gene: TRBV29-1; j_gene: TRBJ1-3; d_gene: -; abundance: once; CDR3nt: TGCAGCGTTGAAGGTCTCAGGTCTGGAAACACCATATATTTT; CDR3aa: CSVEGLRSGNTIYF
v_gene: TRBV6-5; j_gene: TRBJ1-3; d_gene: -; abundance: -; CDR3nt: TGTGCCAGCAGCTCCAAGGGAATTGGTGGAAACACCATATATTTT; CDR3aa: CASSSKGIGGNTIYF
v_gene: TRBV1; j_gene: TRBJ2-7; d_gene: -; abundance: -; CDR3nt: TGCACCAGCAGCCAAGGTACCTACGAGCAGTACTTC; CDR3aa: CTSSQGTYEQYF
v_gene: TRBV9; j_gene: TRBJ1-3; d_gene: -; abundance: few; CDR3nt: TGTGCCAGCAGCGTAGAGGAGTCTGGAAACACCATATATTTT; CDR3aa: CASSVEESGNTIYF
v_gene: TRBV13; j_gene: TRBJ2-5; d_gene: -; abundance: once; CDR3nt: TGTGCCAGCAGCTTACTGGCCTTTGGGGCCCAGTACTTC; CDR3aa: CASSLLAFGAQYF
v_gene: TRBV7-9; j_gene: TRBJ2-1; d_gene: -; abundance: once; CDR3nt: TGTGCCAGCAGCTTAGATTTATATGAGCAGTTCTTC; CDR3aa: CASSLDLYEQFF
v_gene: TRBV15; j_gene: TRBJ1-5; d_gene: -; abundance: -; CDR3nt: TGTGCCACCAGCCATAACGATCAGCCCCAGCATTTT; CDR3aa: CATSHNDQPQHF
v_gene: TRBV5-4; j_gene: TRBJ1-2; d_gene: -; abundance: -; CDR3nt: TGTGCCAGCAGCTATACTAATGGCTACACCTTC; CDR3aa: CASSYTNGYTF
v_gene: TRBV19; j_gene: TRBJ1-5; d_gene: -; abundance: -; CDR3nt: TGTGCCAGTAGTATGGTGGCCGGGGGCAATCAGCCCCAGCATTTT; CDR3aa: CASSMVAGGNQPQHF
v_gene: TRBV28; j_gene: TRBJ1-1; d_gene: -; abundance: -; CDR3nt: TGTGCCAGCTATGGGGCAGGGATGAACACTGAAGCTTTCTTT; CDR3aa: CASYGAGMNTEAFF
v_gene: TRBV7-9; j_gene: TRBJ2-5; d_gene: -; abundance: -; CDR3nt: TGTGCCAGCAGCTTAGCCCAGTTACAAGAGACCCAGTACTTC; CDR3aa: CASSLAQLQETQYF
v_gene: TRBV28; j_gene: TRBJ1-3; d_gene: -; abundance: -; CDR3nt: TGTGCCAGCAGTTCCTCCATACACTCTGGAAACACCATATATTTT; CDR3aa: CASSSSIHSGNTIYF